Sequencing of this T cell receptor (beta chain) was carried out in a study of blood T cell repertoires in COVID-19. Study background: T cells, B-cell-depleted T cells, or PBMCs provided the cDNA or gDNA that served as material.

The CDR3 sequence is 16 residues long. Trimming at V came to 2 bases and at J to 7 bases, leaving 11 bases not matched to a gene. The germline CDR1 and CDR2 sequences are SGHNT and YYREEE (reference sequence). Per the study methods: Amplified reference gene primers provided the basis for estimating nucleated cell counts. TCRdb's table, derived via immunoSEQ multiplex PCR, lists solely in-frame clones and lacks some. V, J and clone size derive from that table, while D and trimming were established from the DNA sequence. This table has just over 200,000 clones, around 81% appearing once. This chain uses TRBV5-4 with TRBJ2-2; the match to TRBD1 covers 7 bases. Sequenced sample: peripheral blood. The TCR sequence derives from an older woman with acute or convalescent COVID-19. This CDR3 is CASSFHDRAAVGELFF. CDR3 nucleotide sequence: TGTGCCAGCAGCTTTCACGACAGGGCGGCGGTCGGGGAGCTGTTTTTT. Looking up the rest from reference TRBV5-4 and TRBJ2-2 gives the full variable domain: ETGVTQSPTHLIKTRGQQVTLRCSSQSGHNTVSWYQQALGQGPQFIFQYYREEENGRGNFPPRFSGLQFPNYSSELNVNALELDDSALYLCASSFHDRAAVGELFFGEGSRLTVL.